This T cell receptor beta chain was captured by sequencing in a study of vaccination and CD4 T cells after COVID-19. Background on the study: The post-COVID sampling time was a median 101 days after diagnosis, ranging from 35 to 161. Stimulation used overlapping spike peptides from SARS-CoV-2, HCoV-NL63, HCoV-OC43 and HCoV-229E.

The treatment was: approximately nine-day PBMC culture with coronavirus spike peptide pools or control peptides (ViraFEST assay). Antigen-specific T cells were expanded with peptide pools by ViraFEST, and TCRs were then sequenced. As regards this clonotype: Its antigen is currently unknown.

CDR1 and CDR2 (germline): DFQATT, SNEGSKA (reference sequence). With 3 bases removed from V and 6 bases from J, the gap between germline ends came to 12 bases. The CDR3 consists of 14 residues. The Oncomine TCR Beta short-read assay was what sequenced the DNA obtained from cultured CD4+ T cells. Genomic DNA was taken out of cultured CD4+ T cells by extraction. TCRdb redid the calling of the PCR reads with MiXCR, one entry per CDR3 protein. Of 20,000 or so distinct CDR3 sequences listed, over 55% are singletons. This TCR came from a human donor who had recovered from COVID-19. Sequenced: CD4+ T cells from blood, cultured in vitro. The chain combines TRBV20-1 with TRBJ1-6, with a possible D match to TRBD1 (5 bases). In nucleotides, the CDR3 is TGCAGTGCTAGCAAGGGACGGATTAATTCACCCCTCCACTTT. It is translated as CSASKGRINSPLHF.